Described below is a single T cell receptor (beta chain) sequence and its context. What it binds is not known. Cells were stimulated with CMV-infected fibroblast lysates at approximately 10 ug/mL. CD40L/CD69 double-negative CD45RO-high memory CD4+ T cells were collected. For at least 4 years, plasma HIV-1 RNA was undetectable (<50 copies/mL). Stimulated PBMCs had first been depleted of CD8+ T cells. The CDR3 is made up of 15 amino acids. V lost 4 bases to trimming and J lost 4 bases; unmatched junction nucleotides: 7. The germline gives CDR1 SGHVS, CDR2 FQNEAQ. This sample is drawn from a study of persistence of HIV-infected CD4 T cells. Study-wide results and caveats: Within sorted populations, more oligoclonal TCRs accompanied more oligoclonal proviruses.

The libraries were made with immunoSEQ version 4 in survey mode. The table came from immunoSEQ multiplex PCR; TCRdb's copy has only in-frame clones and leaves some out. This sample has 50,000 or so clones, with around 80% found just once. The chain carries TRBV7-8 and TRBJ1-1; 9 nucleotides match TRBD1. This TCR was recovered from an adult man with HIV who was CMV-seropositive. Material: CD4+ T cells sorted from PBMCs after approximately 19-hour stimulation, obtained from a patient who received antiretroviral therapy. The CDR3: CASSSRTGVSTEAFF. CDR3 DNA sequence: TGTGCCAGCAGCTCGCGGACAGGGGTCAGCACTGAAGCTTTCTTT. The whole variable domain, remainder taken from reference TRBV7-8 and TRBJ1-1, is GAGVSQSPRYKVAKRGQDVALRCDPISGHVSLFWYQQALGQGPEFLTYFQNEAQLDKSGLPSDRFFAERPEGSVSTLKIQRTQQEDSAVYLCASSSRTGVSTEAFFGQGTRLTVV.